The next 19 T cell receptor beta chains were all read from a single sample in a study of blood T cell repertoires in COVID-19 (dated by TCRdb to 2018 to 2020). The library relied on the immunoSEQ multiplex PCR assay. TCRdb took this table from immuneACCESS and kept in-frame rearrangements with V and J called. Such tables lack part of the clones; where checked against another copy, unresolved V genes explain under half of the gap, and the rest is unexplained. The sample data list more than 150,000 clones, and 65% to 90% of these were observed just once. The top ten clones comprise roughly 8.6% of the sample. The sequencing input was peripheral blood. These receptors all come from a man aged 55 to 70 with acute or convalescent COVID-19.

The chain couples TRBV5-8 to TRBJ1-1; D not certain. Trimming shortened V by 3 bases and J by 6 bases, and 9 bases separated the two germline ends. Germline-derived CDR1 and CDR2 are SGHTS and YDEGEE. This CDR3 contains 12 residues. The CDR3 DNA follows: TGTGCCAGCAGCTCCATGAGTGCTGAAGCTTTCTTT. It codes for CASSSMSAEAFF.

The chain combines TRBV6-5 with TRBJ2-7; TRBD1 aligns across 7 bases. The CDR3 is made up of 14 amino acids. Germline V CDR1 and CDR2: MNHEY, SVGAGI. Losses at the gene ends were 6 bases for V and 2 bases for J; bases not matched to a gene: 7. The chain's CDR3 is CASRTGTAAYEQYF. CDR3 nucleotide sequence: TGTGCCAGCAGGACCGGGACAGCCGCCTACGAGCAGTACTTC.

The chain couples TRBV29-1 to TRBJ2-5; 7 bases match TRBD1. The CDR3 runs 13 residues. Germline CDR1 reads SQVTM; CDR2 reads ANQGSEA. With 4 bases clipped from V and 2 bases from J, the junction kept 4 bases outside the gene matches. CDR3 residues: CSVARDRQETQYF. As DNA, the CDR3 is TGCAGCGTTGCGAGGGACAGACAAGAGACCCAGTACTTC.

The V call is TRBV6-5, the J call TRBJ1-1, with a weak D call TRBD1 (6 bases). The CDR3 extends over 14 amino acids. V was clipped by 6 bases and J by 10 bases, with 21 bases between them. CDR1 and CDR2 (germline): MNHEY, SVGAGI. CDR3 in DNA: TGTGCCAGCAGCCCGACCCAGGGGTCCTTCGGAGCTTTCTTT. Protein product: CASSPTQGSFGAFF.

V is TRBV5-1 and J is TRBJ1-1, with TRBD1 matching over 7 bases. Trimming removed 4 bases from V and 4 bases from J; junction bases left unmatched: 7. The CDR3 length is 14 residues. The V gene's germline CDR1 is SGHRS and CDR2 YFSETQ. CDR3 sequence: CASSIGTVATEAFF. In nucleotides, the CDR3 is TGCGCCAGCAGCATAGGGACAGTGGCCACTGAAGCTTTCTTT. Complete variable domain (other parts from reference TRBV5-1 and TRBJ1-1): KAGVTQTPRYLIKTRGQQVTLSCSPISGHRSVSWYQQTPGQGLQFLFEYFSETQRNKGNFPGRFSGRQFSNSRSEMNVSTLELGDSALYLCASSIGTVATEAFFGQGTRLTVV.

This clone was seen just once. This chain joins TRBV28 and TRBJ1-3, with 10 bases that match TRBD1. There are 17 residues in the CDR3. The V segment lost 4 bases and the J segment 1 base; nucleotides outside the gene matches: 7. Germline V CDR1 and CDR2: MDHEN, SYDVKM. For the CDR3, the DNA is TGTGCCAGCAGTTCCGGGACAGGGGTCCGTTCTGGAAACACCATATATTTT. This translates into CASSSGTGVRSGNTIYF.

For the CDR3, the DNA is TGTGCCAGCAGCTTGGGGGGGAAGGGCTATGGCTACACCTTC. Translating gives CASSLGGKGYGYTF. The rearrangement joins TRBV7-8 to TRBJ1-2; possibly TRBD1 for D (5 bases). V was clipped by 3 bases and J by 4 bases, with 12 bases between them. The CDR3 runs 14 residues. Germline V gene sequence: CDR1 SGHVS, CDR2 FQNEAQ.

This clone was recorded a few times. This chain joins TRBV27 and TRBJ2-7; 14 nucleotides align to TRBD2. Trimming took 6 bases from V and 7 from J; bases not matched to a gene: 11. Germline V gene data show CDR1 as MNHEY and CDR2 as SMNVEV (reference sequence). This CDR3 is 16 amino acids long. The CDR3 region is CASSRMGLAGAVEQYF. The CDR3 DNA reads as TGTGCCAGCAGCCGAATGGGACTAGCGGGAGCTGTGGAGCAGTACTTC.

The chain employs TRBV6-6 and TRBJ2-1; 8 bases match TRBD2. The J segment lost 8 bases and the V segment lost 7 bases, leaving 13 bases of the junction unmatched. The CDR3 extends over 15 amino acids. Germline V gene lookup returns CDR1 MNHNY and CDR2 SVGAGI (reference sequence). CDR3 DNA: TGTGCCAGCACCGCCGGGGCGGGAGGTATCTATGAGCAGTTCTTC. It yields the protein CASTAGAGGIYEQFF.

This clone has only one observation. The gene calls are TRBV6-4 and TRBJ2-3, with 8 bases aligning to TRBD2. The germline V gene has CDR1 MRHNA and CDR2 SNTAGT. The CDR3 has 16 residues. V shed 5 bases and J 0 bases; nucleotides not matched to a gene: 7. The CDR3 reads CASSPLAAISTDTQYF. The CDR3 DNA reads as TGTGCCAGCAGTCCACTAGCGGCCATTAGCACAGATACGCAGTATTTT.

A single count supports this clone. The chain links TRBV11-3 to TRBJ2-1; 8 nucleotides agree with TRBD1. Trimming at V came to 8 bases and at J to 4 bases, leaving 4 bases not matched to a gene. The CDR3 contains 13 residues. The germline CDR1 and CDR2 sequences are SGHNT and YENEEA. The CDR3 DNA is TGTGCCAGCGGGCAGGGGGCATACAATGAGCAGTTCTTC. Its translation is CASGQGAYNEQFF.

The rearrangement links TRBV3-1 (or the pseudogene TRBV3-2) to TRBJ2-1; TRBD2 agrees at 10 bases. The CDR3 length is 17 residues. The ends lost 0 bases at V and 6 bases at J; junction bases unmatched: 8. Germline CDR1 is LGHDT and CDR2 is YNNKEL (reference sequence). CDR3 residues: CASSQDFASGSVNEQFF. The CDR3, as DNA: TGTGCCAGCAGCCAAGATTTCGCTAGCGGGAGTGTCAATGAGCAGTTCTTC.

This chain connects TRBV5-1 to TRBJ1-1, with 10 bases aligning to TRBD1. J gave up 7 bases and V 3 bases, and 3 bases lay outside the gene matches. The CDR3 covers 13 residues. The germline CDR1 and CDR2 sequences are SGHRS and YFSETQ. The CDR3 DNA follows: TGCGCCAGCAGCTGGACAGGGGGAGGTGAAGCTTTCTTT. This encodes CASSWTGGGEAFF. The complete variable domain, with remaining parts taken from reference TRBV5-1 and TRBJ1-1, reads KAGVTQTPRYLIKTRGQQVTLSCSPISGHRSVSWYQQTPGQGLQFLFEYFSETQRNKGNFPGRFSGRQFSNSRSEMNVSTLELGDSALYLCASSWTGGGEAFFGQGTRLTVV.

The V gene is TRBV24-1, the J gene TRBJ2-1; the D is unclear. Trimming shortened V by 2 bases and J by 4 bases, and 11 bases separated the two germline ends. Per the germline V gene, CDR1 is KGHDR and CDR2 is SFDVKD. This CDR3 has 15 residues. The CDR3 reads CATSDSGGRYNEQFF. CDR3 DNA sequence: TGTGCCACCAGTGATTCTGGCGGTCGGTACAATGAGCAGTTCTTC.

This rearrangement joins TRBV7-9 to TRBJ1-3; D gene uncertain. From germline, CDR1 is SEHNR and CDR2 FQNEAQ (reference sequence). Trimming stripped 6 bases from V and 3 bases from J, with 6 bases between. This CDR3 comprises 12 residues. The CDR3, as DNA: TGTGCCAGCAGTTTTAGTGGAAACACCATATATTTT. Its translation: CASSFSGNTIYF.

This clone was detected a few times. CDR3 in DNA: TGTGCCAGCAGCTTAATTCTAGCGGGAGAGCAGTTCTTC. Its protein is CASSLILAGEQFF. The chain employs TRBV7-3 and TRBJ2-1; 9 positions agree with TRBD2. V was pared by 1 base and J by 10 bases, with 2 bases of the junction left unmatched. The CDR3 is made up of 13 amino acids. Germline CDR1 SGHTA, CDR2 FQGTGA.

The chain is built from TRBV28 and TRBJ2-1; no reliable D call. Between the trimmed V and J ends, which lost 6 bases and 9 bases, there was a span of 15 bases. Germline V CDR1 and CDR2: MDHEN, SYDVKM. The CDR3 has 13 amino acids. CDR3 sequence (DNA): TGTGCCAGCAGCCTCCCCCCGAGAGCTGAGCAGTTCTTC. Its protein is CASSLPPRAEQFF.

V usage is TRBV5-1 and J usage is TRBJ2-2, with a weak D call TRBD2 (5 bases). This CDR3 has 13 residues. The V end was cut by 1 base, the J end by 7 bases, with 8 bases between. The germline V gene has CDR1 SGHRS and CDR2 YFSETQ. The CDR3 reads CASSLKLDGELFF. Here the CDR3 DNA reads TGCGCCAGCAGCTTGAAACTAGACGGGGAGCTGTTTTTT.

This sequence joins TRBV2 and TRBJ2-7; 7 nucleotides align to TRBD1. This CDR3 has 14 amino acids. Germline V gene data show CDR1 as SNHLY and CDR2 as FYNNEI. With V trimmed by 6 bases and J by 1 base, 6 bases remained unmatched. The CDR3 bases are TGTGCCAGCAGACCAGGACAGGTATCCTACGAGCAGTACTTC. Translated, it gives CASRPGQVSYEQYF.